Described below is a single T cell receptor (beta chain) sequence and its context. The sample originates from a study of blood T cell repertoires in COVID-19. Only in-frame clones appear in the TCRdb table, and some are missing; sequencing was by immunoSEQ multiplex PCR. Of nearly 350,000 clones in the sample, about 90% were seen once. V shed 8 bases, J shed 5 bases, and the junction held 10 bases outside the gene matches. This CDR3 region has 14 residues. CDR1 is MNHEY and CDR2 is SVGAGI in the germline V gene. The chain carries TRBV6-5 and TRBJ1-2, with 8 positions matching TRBD1. The clonotype originates from a woman in her 30s who had recovered from COVID-19. The sample comprised PBMCs or T cells enriched from blood (not recorded which). The CDR3, as DNA: TGTGCCAGCTCCAGTGACAGGGGCCCATATGGCTACACCTTC. It encodes CASSSDRGPYGYTF.